The 12 T cell receptor beta chains below all came from one sample that was sequenced in a study of cytomegalovirus exposure and HLA in healthy donors (dated by TCRdb to 2015 to 2018). The library was prepared using the immunoSEQ multiplex PCR assay. For the multiplex PCR, a mixture combining 60 forward primers for TCR Vbeta segments and 13 reverse primers for TCR Jbeta segments was used. Here the immuneACCESS table is served through TCRdb, limited to in-frame sequences with V and J called. Missing clones are a known gap in these copies; in checked studies unresolved V genes cover under half, and the rest lacks a known reason. The sample contains some 120,000 clones, roughly 82% of them found a single time. The ten largest clones add up to approximately 10% of the sample. The sequencing sample was made of PBMCs. The receptors shown here come from a male donor in good health and CMV-seropositive.

The CDR3 loop reads CASSLGGGYSSGGYTF. The CDR3 DNA follows: TGTGCCAGCAGCCTAGGGGGCGGATATTCATCGGGTGGCTACACCTTC. V and J are TRBV28 and TRBJ1-2; 7 bases align to TRBD1. Germline V CDR1 and CDR2: MDHEN, SYDVKM. V lost 6 bases to trimming and J lost 7 bases; unmatched junction nucleotides: 17. This CDR3 spans 16 amino acids.

The V call is TRBV5-1, the J call TRBJ2-7, with 10 bases identical to TRBD2. With 0 bases clipped from V and 0 bases from J, the junction kept 3 bases outside the gene matches. Germline values: CDR1 SGHRS, CDR2 YFSETQ. This CDR3 has 16 residues. CDR3 sequence reads: CASSLAGTSVSYEQYF. CDR3 in DNA: TGCGCCAGCAGCTTGGCTGGGACTAGCGTCTCCTACGAGCAGTACTTC. Full variable domain (remainder filled in from reference TRBV5-1 and TRBJ2-7): KAGVTQTPRYLIKTRGQQVTLSCSPISGHRSVSWYQQTPGQGLQFLFEYFSETQRNKGNFPGRFSGRQFSNSRSEMNVSTLELGDSALYLCASSLAGTSVSYEQYFGPGTRLTVT.

V usage is TRBV7-3 and J usage is TRBJ2-3; D perhaps matches TRBD2 (5 bases). Looked up from germline, CDR1 is SGHTA and CDR2 is FQGTGA. V was pared by 5 bases and J by 0 bases, with 12 bases between. The CDR3 runs to 15 residues. The CDR3 sequence: CASSPDRTSTDTQYF. The CDR3, as DNA: TGTGCCAGCAGCCCGGATCGGACTAGCACAGATACGCAGTATTTT. The full variable domain, in which reference TRBV7-3 and TRBJ2-3 provide the parts outside the CDR3, is GAGVSQTPSNKVTEKGKYVELRCDPISGHTALYWYRQSLGQGPEFLIYFQGTGAADDSGLPNDRFFAVRPEGSVSTLKIQRTERGDSAVYLCASSPDRTSTDTQYFGPGTRLTVL.

This clone was counted a few times. This sequence joins TRBV19 and TRBJ2-2, with D perhaps matching TRBD1 (5 bases). The V and J ends lost 4 bases and 6 bases respectively, with 9 bases between them. The V gene's germline CDR1 is LNHDA and CDR2 SQIVND (reference sequence). The CDR3 length is 13 residues. The CDR3 is CASSTQGSGELFF. The CDR3 DNA reads TGTGCCAGTAGTACCCAGGGTTCCGGGGAGCTGTTTTTT.

The rearrangement joins TRBV9 to TRBJ2-1; 8 bases align to TRBD2. This CDR3 contains 17 residues. J lost 0 bases, V lost 2 bases, and 7 bases had no gene match. Germline V gene sequence: CDR1 SGDLS, CDR2 YYNGEE. The CDR3 loop reads CASSVESGSSSYNEQFF. The CDR3 nucleotides are TGTGCCAGCAGCGTTGAAAGCGGGAGCAGCTCCTACAATGAGCAGTTCTTC.

This clone was recorded once. The V gene is TRBV6-6, the J gene TRBJ1-4; D is unresolved. Trimming took 0 bases from V and 4 from J, leaving 6 bases between them. Germline CDR1 reads MNHNY; CDR2 reads SVGAGI (reference sequence). The CDR3 covers 14 residues. The CDR3 spells CASSYSGSNEKLFF. The CDR3 nucleotides read TGTGCCAGCAGTTACTCGGGGAGTAATGAAAAACTGTTTTTT.

The chain carries TRBV25-1 and TRBJ2-5, with 7 bases that match TRBD1. V gave up 0 bases and J gave up 2 bases; unmatched junction bases: 6. The CDR3 covers 16 residues. Germline V gives CDR1 MGHDK, CDR2 SYGVNS. The CDR3 loop is CASSEYGSRGQETQYF. CDR3 DNA sequence: TGTGCCAGCAGTGAATATGGCTCCAGGGGGCAAGAGACCCAGTACTTC.

This clone has more than one count but fewer than ten. The chain employs TRBV28 and TRBJ2-7; 8 bases are a match to TRBD2. The length of the CDR3 is 16 residues. V shed 3 bases and J 2 bases; nucleotides not matched to a gene: 9. The germline gives CDR1 MDHEN, CDR2 SYDVKM. The CDR3 DNA is TGTGCCAGCAGTTTTCGGGTAAGCGGGAGTCCCTACGAGCAGTACTTC. Its translation is CASSFRVSGSPYEQYF. The whole variable domain, remainder taken from reference TRBV28 and TRBJ2-7, is DVKVTQSSRYLVKRTGEKVFLECVQDMDHENMFWYRQDPGLGLRLIYFSYDVKMKEKGDIPEGYSVSREKKERFSLILESASTNQTSMYLCASSFRVSGSPYEQYFGPGTRLTVT.

This clone has a handful of counts. This chain links TRBV9 with TRBJ2-7, with a possible D match to TRBD2 (5 bases). This CDR3 contains 14 residues. Germline loops: CDR1 SGDLS, CDR2 YYNGEE. Between the trimmed V and J ends, which lost 0 bases and 6 bases, there was a span of 13 bases. CDR3 coding DNA: TGTGCCAGCAGCGTAGTGCCGGGAACGCCCGAGCAGTACTTC. Its translation: CASSVVPGTPEQYF.

CDR3 residues: CASNSGTGFAGELFF. As DNA, the CDR3 is TGTGCCAGCAACTCCGGGACAGGGTTCGCCGGGGAGCTGTTTTTT. V usage is TRBV9 and J usage is TRBJ2-2, with TRBD1 identical over 9 bases. Germline CDR1 and CDR2: SGDLS and YYNGEE. The length of the CDR3 is 15 residues. After removal of 6 bases from V and 6 bases from J, the junction contained 9 bases not matched to a gene.

V gene TRBV11-1 combines with J gene TRBJ1-1; D possibly corresponds to TRBD1 (5 bases). The CDR3 loop spans 15 amino acids. Trimming pared 6 bases from V and 1 base from J, leaving 15 bases between. Germline V gene sequence: CDR1 SGHAT, CDR2 FQDESV (reference sequence). This CDR3 reads CASREGSGRNTEAFF. CDR3 coding DNA: TGTGCCAGCAGGGAGGGGTCAGGCCGGAACACTGAAGCTTTCTTT.

The CDR3 here is CASSYDSSSYGYTF. As DNA, the CDR3 is TGTGCCAGCAGCTACGATTCCAGTTCCTATGGCTACACCTTC. The chain joins TRBV9 to TRBJ1-2; no firm D call. The CDR3 sequence is 14 residues long. Trimming removed 4 bases at V and 4 bases at J, with 14 bases between. Germline lookup yields CDR1 SGDLS and CDR2 YYNGEE.